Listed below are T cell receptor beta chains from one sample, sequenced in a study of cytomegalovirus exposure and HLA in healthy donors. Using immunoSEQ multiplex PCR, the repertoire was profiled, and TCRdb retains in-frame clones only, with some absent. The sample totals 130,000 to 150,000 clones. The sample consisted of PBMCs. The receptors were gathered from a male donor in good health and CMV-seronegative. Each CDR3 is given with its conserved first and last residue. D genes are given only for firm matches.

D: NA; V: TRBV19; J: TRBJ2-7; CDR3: CASSQGLGSYEQYF; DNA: TGTGCCAGTAGTCAGGGACTGGGTTCCTACGAGCAGTACTTC
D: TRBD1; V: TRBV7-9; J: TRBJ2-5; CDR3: CASSSAGGWETQYF; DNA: TGTGCCAGCAGCTCGGCAGGGGGCTGGGAGACCCAGTACTTC
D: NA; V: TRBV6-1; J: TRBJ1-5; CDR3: CASSPVGDQPQHF; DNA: TGTGCCAGCAGCCCCGTGGGCGATCAGCCCCAGCATTTT
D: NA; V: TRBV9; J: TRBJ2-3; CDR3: CASSTIVSTDTQYF; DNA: TGTGCCAGCAGCACCATAGTAAGCACAGATACGCAGTATTTT
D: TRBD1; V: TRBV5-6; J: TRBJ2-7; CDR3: CASSEVSTGYSDEQYF; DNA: TGTGCCAGCAGCGAAGTATCGACAGGGTATAGCGACGAGCAGTACTTC
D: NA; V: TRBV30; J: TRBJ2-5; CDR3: CAWSVSSIGGTQYF; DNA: TGTGCCTGGAGTGTATCCAGCATTGGCGGGACCCAGTACTTC
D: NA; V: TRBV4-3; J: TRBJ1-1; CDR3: CASSQDRPGAMNTEAFF; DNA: TGCGCCAGCAGCCAAGATAGGCCAGGGGCTATGAACACTGAAGCTTTCTTT
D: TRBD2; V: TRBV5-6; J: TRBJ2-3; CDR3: CASSLIAGGTDTQYF; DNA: TGTGCCAGCAGCTTAATAGCGGGAGGCACAGATACGCAGTATTTT
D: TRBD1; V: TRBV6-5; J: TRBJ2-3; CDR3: CASSLAGTATDTQYF; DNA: TGTGCCAGCAGTCTAGCCGGGACAGCCACAGATACGCAGTATTTT
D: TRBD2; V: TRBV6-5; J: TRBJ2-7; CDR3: CASSLTSGSLYEQYF; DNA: TGTGCCAGCAGCCTGACTAGCGGGAGTCTCTACGAGCAGTACTTC
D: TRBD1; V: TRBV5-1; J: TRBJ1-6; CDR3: CASSLPGQGQNSPLHF; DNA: TGCGCCAGCAGCTTGCCGGGACAGGGACAAAATTCACCCCTCCACTTT
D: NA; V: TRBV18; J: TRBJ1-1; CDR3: CASSPVKGLDTEAFF; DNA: TGTGCCAGCTCACCAGTGAAGGGGCTGGACACTGAAGCTTTCTTT
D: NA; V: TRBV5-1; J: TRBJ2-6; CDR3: CASSSGGGGYGSGANVLTF; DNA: TGCGCCAGCAGCTCCGGGGGCGGGGGTTACGGCTCTGGGGCCAACGTCCTGACTTTC
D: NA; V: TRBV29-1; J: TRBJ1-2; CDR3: CSVEVSSYGYTF; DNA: TGCAGCGTTGAAGTTTCGAGCTATGGCTACACCTTC
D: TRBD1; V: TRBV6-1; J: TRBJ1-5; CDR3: CASSVWTGASDQPQHF; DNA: TGTGCCAGCAGTGTATGGACAGGGGCGAGTGATCAGCCCCAGCATTTT
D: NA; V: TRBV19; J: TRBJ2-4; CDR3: CASRPTGVLAKNIQYF; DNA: TGTGCCAGTAGACCTACAGGAGTCCTAGCCAAAAACATTCAGTACTTC
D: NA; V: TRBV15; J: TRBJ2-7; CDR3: CATSVGHFSDEQYF; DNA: TGTGCCACCAGCGTAGGACATTTTTCGGACGAGCAGTACTTC
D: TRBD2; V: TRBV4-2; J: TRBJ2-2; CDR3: CASSQTSRNTGELFF; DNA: TGTGCCAGCAGCCAGACTAGCCGAAACACCGGGGAGCTGTTTTTT
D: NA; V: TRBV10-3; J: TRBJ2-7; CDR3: CAISETDYEQYF; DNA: TGTGCCATCAGTGAAACTGACTACGAGCAGTACTTC
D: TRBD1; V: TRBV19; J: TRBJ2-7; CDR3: CASSIGETQGSLFYEQYF; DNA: TGTGCCAGTAGTATAGGGGAGACACAGGGGTCCCTCTTCTACGAGCAGTACTTC
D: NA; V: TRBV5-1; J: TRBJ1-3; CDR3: CASSLGQAGNTIYF; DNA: TGCGCCAGCAGCCTGGGGCAGGCGGGAAACACCATATATTTT
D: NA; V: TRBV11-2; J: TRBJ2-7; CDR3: CASSFMTGSSSYEQYF; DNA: TGTGCCAGCAGCTTCATGACTGGATCTAGCTCCTACGAGCAGTACTTC
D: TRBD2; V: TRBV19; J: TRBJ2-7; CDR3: CASSIAAGASSYEQYF; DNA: TGTGCCAGTAGTATAGCAGCGGGAGCCTCCTCCTACGAGCAGTACTTC
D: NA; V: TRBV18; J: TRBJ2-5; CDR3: CASSSTGQETQYF; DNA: TGTGCCAGCTCGTCGACTGGCCAAGAGACCCAGTACTTC